A selection of T cell receptor beta chains follows, all from one sample in a study of T cell responses to AZD1222 COVID-19 vaccine. Only in-frame clones appear in the TCRdb table, and some are missing; sequencing was by immunoSEQ multiplex PCR. This sample has fewer than 95,000 clones, with roughly nine tenths found just once. Sequences were derived from peripheral blood, sampled on day 0 of AZD1222 vaccination. The receptor source for this set is an adult in good health. Both conserved end residues are part of each CDR3. The D gene is left open where the match is weak. The size of a clone is reported for some rows only, either as once, few or many, or as a class for expanded clones.

CDR3nt: TGTGCCAGCAGACTTACAGGGAGATATGGCTACACCTTC
CDR3aa: CASRLTGRYGYTF
v_gene: TRBV28
d_gene: -
j_gene: TRBJ1-2
abundance: -

CDR3nt: TGTGCCCTTCTTAGAGGCAACTCCTACGAGCAGTACTTC
CDR3aa: CALLRGNSYEQYF
v_gene: TRBV6-5
d_gene: -
j_gene: TRBJ2-7
abundance: -

CDR3nt: TGTGCCAGCAGCTCACAGGCTGCCGGGGGTGATACGCAGTATTTT
CDR3aa: CASSSQAAGGDTQYF
v_gene: TRBV7-2
d_gene: -
j_gene: TRBJ2-3
abundance: -

CDR3nt: TGTGCCAGCAGGGCCGGGACAGGGGGCCGCGGGGCCAACGTCCTGACTTTC
CDR3aa: CASRAGTGGRGANVLTF
v_gene: TRBV2
d_gene: TRBD1
j_gene: TRBJ2-6
abundance: -

CDR3nt: TGTGCCAGCAGCGTAGCAGGCCAACCGAACACTGAAGCTTTCTTT
CDR3aa: CASSVAGQPNTEAFF
v_gene: TRBV9
d_gene: -
j_gene: TRBJ1-1
abundance: once

CDR3nt: TGTGCCAGCAGCCAACAGGGTGGTGGCTACACCTTC
CDR3aa: CASSQQGGGYTF
v_gene: TRBV3-1/TRBV3-2
d_gene: -
j_gene: TRBJ1-2
abundance: -

CDR3nt: TGTGCCAGCAGTGAAGCCGCCGGAGGCTACGAGCAGTACTTC
CDR3aa: CASSEAAGGYEQYF
v_gene: TRBV6-1
d_gene: -
j_gene: TRBJ2-7
abundance: -

CDR3nt: TGTGCCAGCACAACAGGGGGGGCGCAGGCTAATGAAAAACTGTTTTTT
CDR3aa: CASTTGGAQANEKLFF
v_gene: TRBV5-4
d_gene: TRBD1
j_gene: TRBJ1-4
abundance: -

CDR3nt: TGTGCCAGCAGTTTCAGGTGGTTTACTTCGAACACTGAAGCTTTCTTT
CDR3aa: CASSFRWFTSNTEAFF
v_gene: TRBV27
d_gene: -
j_gene: TRBJ1-1
abundance: -

CDR3nt: TGTGCCAGCAGCTTCGGGACAGCTAATGAAAAACTGTTTTTT
CDR3aa: CASSFGTANEKLFF
v_gene: TRBV3-1/TRBV3-2
d_gene: TRBD1
j_gene: TRBJ1-4
abundance: -

CDR3nt: TGTGCCAGCAGCCAAGGCGCCAGGGGGCTGAGCTATGGCTACACCTTC
CDR3aa: CASSQGARGLSYGYTF
v_gene: TRBV14
d_gene: TRBD1
j_gene: TRBJ1-2
abundance: -

CDR3nt: TGTGCCAGCAGTGCCACGGGACAGGTCAACACCGGGGAGCTGTTTTTT
CDR3aa: CASSATGQVNTGELFF
v_gene: TRBV27
d_gene: TRBD1
j_gene: TRBJ2-2
abundance: -

CDR3nt: TGTGCCAGCAGTTATACAGGGGGCAAGGATGGCTACACCTTC
CDR3aa: CASSYTGGKDGYTF
v_gene: TRBV28
d_gene: TRBD1
j_gene: TRBJ1-2
abundance: -

CDR3nt: TGTGCCAGCTCCGCAAGGCCTAGCTCCTACGAGCAGTACTTC
CDR3aa: CASSARPSSYEQYF
v_gene: TRBV9
d_gene: -
j_gene: TRBJ2-7
abundance: -

CDR3nt: TGTGCCAGCAGCCCCATCGGGGGGGCAAACACCATATATTTT
CDR3aa: CASSPIGGANTIYF
v_gene: TRBV3-1/TRBV3-2
d_gene: -
j_gene: TRBJ1-3
abundance: -

CDR3nt: TGTGCCAGCAGCGTCAAAGGGGAGGGAGGCAATCAGCCCCAGCATTTT
CDR3aa: CASSVKGEGGNQPQHF
v_gene: TRBV27
d_gene: -
j_gene: TRBJ1-5
abundance: -

CDR3nt: TGTGCCAGCGGAGGCAAGTCGTCTCCGGAGACCCAGTACTTC
CDR3aa: CASGGKSSPETQYF
v_gene: TRBV28
d_gene: -
j_gene: TRBJ2-5
abundance: -

CDR3nt: TGTGCCAGTAGTATGCGACAACCCCCGGGACAGCCCCAGCATTTT
CDR3aa: CASSMRQPPGQPQHF
v_gene: TRBV19
d_gene: -
j_gene: TRBJ1-5
abundance: -

CDR3nt: TGTGCCATCAGTGAATTTAACGGGGGGAGCACAGATACGCAGTATTTT
CDR3aa: CAISEFNGGSTDTQYF
v_gene: TRBV10-3
d_gene: TRBD2
j_gene: TRBJ2-3
abundance: -

CDR3nt: TGTGCCAGCAGCGTCCGGGACAGAGGAACGGGTGGCTACACCTTC
CDR3aa: CASSVRDRGTGGYTF
v_gene: TRBV7-9
d_gene: TRBD1
j_gene: TRBJ1-2
abundance: -

CDR3nt: TGCGCCAGCAGCGGGGGGACTGCTAGCACTGAAGCTTTCTTT
CDR3aa: CASSGGTASTEAFF
v_gene: TRBV5-1
d_gene: -
j_gene: TRBJ1-1
abundance: -

CDR3nt: TGTGCCAGCAGCTCAACGACAGGGGGCACTGAAGCTTTCTTT
CDR3aa: CASSSTTGGTEAFF
v_gene: TRBV11-2
d_gene: TRBD1
j_gene: TRBJ1-1
abundance: -